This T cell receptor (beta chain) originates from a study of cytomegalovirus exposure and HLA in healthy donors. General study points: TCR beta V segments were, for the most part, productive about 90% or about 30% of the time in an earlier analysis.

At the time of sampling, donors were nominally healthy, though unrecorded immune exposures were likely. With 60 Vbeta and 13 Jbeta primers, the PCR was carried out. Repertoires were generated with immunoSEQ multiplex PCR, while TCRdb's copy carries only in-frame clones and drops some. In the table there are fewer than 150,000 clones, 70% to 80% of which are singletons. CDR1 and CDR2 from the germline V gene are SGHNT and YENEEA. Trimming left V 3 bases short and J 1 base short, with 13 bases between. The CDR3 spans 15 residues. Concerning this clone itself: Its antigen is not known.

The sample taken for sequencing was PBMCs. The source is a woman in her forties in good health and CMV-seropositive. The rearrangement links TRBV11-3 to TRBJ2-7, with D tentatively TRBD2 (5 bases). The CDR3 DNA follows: TGTGCCAGCAGCTTCGGCCTCGGGGAATCCTACGAGCAGTACTTC. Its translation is CASSFGLGESYEQYF.